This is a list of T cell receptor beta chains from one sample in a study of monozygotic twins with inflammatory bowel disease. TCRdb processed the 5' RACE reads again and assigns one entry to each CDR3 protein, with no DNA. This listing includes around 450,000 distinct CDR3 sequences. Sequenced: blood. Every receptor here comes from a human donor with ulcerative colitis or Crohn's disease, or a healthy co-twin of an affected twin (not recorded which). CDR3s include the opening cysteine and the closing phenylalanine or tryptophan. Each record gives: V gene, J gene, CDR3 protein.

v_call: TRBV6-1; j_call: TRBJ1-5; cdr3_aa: CASSVRPNGNQPQHF
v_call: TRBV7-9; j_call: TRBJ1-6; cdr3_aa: CASSWETGGNSPLHF
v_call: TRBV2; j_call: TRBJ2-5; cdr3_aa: CASSEGTSARTSQETQYF
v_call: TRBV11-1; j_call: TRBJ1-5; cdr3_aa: CASSSGYAGDYSNQPQHF
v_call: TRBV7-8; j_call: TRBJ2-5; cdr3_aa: CASSLGVPPPETQYF
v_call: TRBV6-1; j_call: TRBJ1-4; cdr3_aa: CASSPQGKANEKLFF
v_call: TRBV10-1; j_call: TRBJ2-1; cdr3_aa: CASSEWNATDRDYNEQFF
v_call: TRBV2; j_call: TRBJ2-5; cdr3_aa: CASRSSETQYF
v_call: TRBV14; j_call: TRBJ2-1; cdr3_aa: CASSKVGVDNEQFF
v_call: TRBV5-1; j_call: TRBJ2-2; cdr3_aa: CASSFGGSTGELFF
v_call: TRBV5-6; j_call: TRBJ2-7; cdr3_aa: CASGRGGNEQYF
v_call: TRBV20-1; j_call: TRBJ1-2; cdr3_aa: CSARDSGAPFYGYTF
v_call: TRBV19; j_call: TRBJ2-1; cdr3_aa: CASSVTGTYGNEQFF